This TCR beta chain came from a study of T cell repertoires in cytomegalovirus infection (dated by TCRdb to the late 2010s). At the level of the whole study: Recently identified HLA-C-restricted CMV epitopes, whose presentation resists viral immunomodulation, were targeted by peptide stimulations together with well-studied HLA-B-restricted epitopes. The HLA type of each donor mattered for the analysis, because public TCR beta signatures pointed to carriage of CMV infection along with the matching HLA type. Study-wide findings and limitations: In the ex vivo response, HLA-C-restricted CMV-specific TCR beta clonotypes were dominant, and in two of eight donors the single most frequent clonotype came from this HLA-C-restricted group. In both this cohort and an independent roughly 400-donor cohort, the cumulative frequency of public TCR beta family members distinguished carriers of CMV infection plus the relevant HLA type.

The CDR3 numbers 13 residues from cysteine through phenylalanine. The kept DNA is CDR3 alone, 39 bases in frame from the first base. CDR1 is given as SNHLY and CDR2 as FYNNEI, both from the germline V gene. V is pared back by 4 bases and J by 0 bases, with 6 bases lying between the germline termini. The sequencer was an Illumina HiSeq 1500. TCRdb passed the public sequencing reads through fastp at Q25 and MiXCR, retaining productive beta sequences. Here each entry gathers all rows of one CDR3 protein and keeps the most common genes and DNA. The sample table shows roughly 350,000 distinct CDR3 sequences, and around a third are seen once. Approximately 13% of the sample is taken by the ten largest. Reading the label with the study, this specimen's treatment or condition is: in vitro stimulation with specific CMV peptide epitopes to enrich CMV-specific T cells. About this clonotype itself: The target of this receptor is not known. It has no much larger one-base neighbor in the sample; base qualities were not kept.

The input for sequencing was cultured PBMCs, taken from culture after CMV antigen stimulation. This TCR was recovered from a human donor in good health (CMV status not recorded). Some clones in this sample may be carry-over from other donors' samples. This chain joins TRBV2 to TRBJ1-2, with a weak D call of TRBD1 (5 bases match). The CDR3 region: CASSGDPNYGYTF. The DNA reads TGTGCCAGCAGTGGGGACCCTAACTATGGCTACACCTTC.